A selection of T cell receptor beta chains follows, all from one sample in a study of blood T cell repertoires in COVID-19. Sequencing used immunoSEQ multiplex PCR; TCRdb keeps in-frame clones, though not all of them. The table has nearly 110,000 clones, over 60% seen once. Source material: peripheral blood. The receptors were gathered from a man between 65 and 85 years old with acute or convalescent COVID-19. Each CDR3 is given with its conserved first and last residue. The D gene is left open where the match is weak. The size entry is marked missing in some rows and otherwise reads once, few, many or a size class.

abundance	d_gene	v_gene	j_gene	CDR3nt	CDR3aa
.	TRBD1	TRBV18	TRBJ2-7	TGTGCCAGCTCACCCCCAAGGGGACAGGGGGACGAGCAGTACTTC	CASSPPRGQGDEQYF
.	.	TRBV11-2	TRBJ2-2	TGTGCCAGCAGCTTTGGTGTCTCGGGGGTGGCCGGGGAGCTGTTTTTT	CASSFGVSGVAGELFF
few	.	TRBV6-5	TRBJ1-6	TGTGCCAGCAGTATCTTAGACAGCGACAATTCACCCCTCCACTTT	CASSILDSDNSPLHF
.	TRBD1	TRBV12-5	TRBJ2-7	TGTGCTAGTATGACAGGGATCTACGAGCAGTACTTC	CASMTGIYEQYF
few	.	TRBV12-3/TRBV12-4	TRBJ1-5	TGTGCCAGCAGGGAGGGGCCTCAGCCCCAGCATTTT	CASREGPQPQHF
.	TRBD1	TRBV6-6	TRBJ1-2	TGTGCCAGCAGTTACTCCAGGACAGGGGGGGACTATGGCTACACCTTC	CASSYSRTGGDYGYTF
.	.	TRBV18	TRBJ2-2	TGTGCCAGCTCACCACAATTGGCAGCAGGCACCGGGGAGCTGTTTTTT	CASSPQLAAGTGELFF
.	TRBD2	TRBV9	TRBJ2-2	TGTGCCAGCAGCGTAGAAGCGGGGACGAGGAACACCGGGGAGCTGTTTTTT	CASSVEAGTRNTGELFF
.	.	TRBV5-1	TRBJ2-1	TGCGCCAGCACCAGCGGTGGGTCCTACAATGAGCAGTTCTTC	CASTSGGSYNEQFF
.	.	TRBV9	TRBJ1-2	TGTGCCAGCAGCTCTGCCGGGGGGGCGTTATATGGCTACACCTTC	CASSSAGGALYGYTF
.	TRBD2	TRBV19	TRBJ2-3	TGTGCCAGTAGTGTACTAGCGGGGATTTTAGGAGATACGCAGTATTTT	CASSVLAGILGDTQYF
.	.	TRBV5-1	TRBJ1-2	TGCGCCAGCAGCTTGGGAGGACTAGCTAACTATGGCTACACCTTC	CASSLGGLANYGYTF
.	TRBD1	TRBV11-2	TRBJ1-2	TGTGCCAGCAGCTCTCGCCGACAGGGCAATTCTAACTATGGCTACACCTTC	CASSSRRQGNSNYGYTF
.	.	TRBV19	TRBJ2-1	TGTGCCAGTAGTTCGGGGAGGTTAGGCAATGAGCAGTTCTTC	CASSSGRLGNEQFF
once	.	TRBV2	TRBJ2-2	TGTGCCAGCAGTGTGGACGGGGGACCCGGGGAGCTGTTTTTT	CASSVDGGPGELFF
.	TRBD1	TRBV18	TRBJ1-5	TGTGCCAGCTCACCACGAGACAGGGATCAGCCCCAGCATTTT	CASSPRDRDQPQHF
.	TRBD1	TRBV2	TRBJ1-2	TGTGCCAGCAGTGAAGAGAGGGGGACAGGGGGAAAGGGCACCTTC	CASSEERGTGGKGTF
.	TRBD2	TRBV11-2	TRBJ2-7	TGTGCCAGCAGTTTTAGCGGGGGGTCCTACGAGCAGTACTTC	CASSFSGGSYEQYF
.	TRBD2	TRBV7-2	TRBJ2-5	TGTGCCAGCAGCCCTCCGGGACTAGTGAGTGAGACCCAGTACTTC	CASSPPGLVSETQYF
.	TRBD1	TRBV7-8	TRBJ1-2	TGTGCCAGCAGCTTAGGGACAGGACCCAACTATGGCTACACCTTC	CASSLGTGPNYGYTF
.	.	TRBV7-6	TRBJ2-1	TGTGCCAGCAGGGCTACAGGTTTCAATGAGCAGTTCTTC	CASRATGFNEQFF
.	TRBD1	TRBV18	TRBJ1-5	TGTGCCAGCTCACCCCGACAGGGGCGAAAGTATCAGCCCCAGCATTTT	CASSPRQGRKYQPQHF
.	TRBD1	TRBV19	TRBJ2-2	TGTGCCAGTAGTATAGTGGGACAGGGAAAGGTAAACACCGGGGAGCTGTTTTTT	CASSIVGQGKVNTGELFF
.	.	TRBV19	TRBJ2-5	TGTGCCAGTAGTATTAGGAGGGACCAAGAGACCCAGTACTTC	CASSIRRDQETQYF
.	TRBD1	TRBV7-8	TRBJ1-2	TGTGCCAGCACCGTCGTACCCACAGGGGGCACCTATGGCTACACCTTC	CASTVVPTGGTYGYTF
.	TRBD1	TRBV7-2	TRBJ1-2	TGTGCCAGCAGCTCCGGACAGGGAGGAGGTGGCTACACCTTC	CASSSGQGGGGYTF
.	TRBD1	TRBV19	TRBJ1-1	TGTGCCAGTACCGTGACAGGGCTGATGACTGAAGCTTTCTTT	CASTVTGLMTEAFF
.	.	TRBV5-1	TRBJ1-2	TGCGCCAGCAGCTTGAGCCCGACAGAAATTAACTATGGCTACACCTTC	CASSLSPTEINYGYTF
once	.	TRBV6-5	TRBJ1-3	TGTGCCAGCAGTACAGTATTTGGAAACACCATATATTTT	CASSTVFGNTIYF
.	TRBD1	TRBV5-4	TRBJ2-7	TGTGCCAGCAGCTTGGGGGGGACAGGGTACTACGAGCAGTACTTC	CASSLGGTGYYEQYF
.	TRBD1	TRBV7-3	TRBJ2-6	TGTGCCAGCAGCTCGGACAGGGCCGTGGCCAACGTCCTGACTTTC	CASSSDRAVANVLTF
.	.	TRBV18	TRBJ1-6	TGTGCCAGCTCTTCGGACAGCAATAATTCACCCCTCCACTTT	CASSSDSNNSPLHF
.	TRBD1	TRBV10-3	TRBJ1-2	TGTGCCATCAGTGAGTCGCCGGGACAGAGAGTTTATGGCTACACCTTC	CAISESPGQRVYGYTF
.	.	TRBV6-5	TRBJ2-3	TGTGCCGCCCCCCAGGGGGGTGTCACAGATACGCAGTATTTT	CAAPQGGVTDTQYF
.	TRBD1	TRBV5-1	TRBJ1-5	TGCGCCAGCAGCTTGGGGACAGGACTCAATCAGCCCCAGCATTTT	CASSLGTGLNQPQHF
.	.	TRBV7-2	TRBJ2-5	TGTGCCAGCAGCCCCGGGCGGACTCGCGAGACCCAGTACTTC	CASSPGRTRETQYF
.	.	TRBV7-2	TRBJ1-1	TGTGCCAGCAGCTGGGGGGGTGGGATGAACACTGAAGCTTTCTTT	CASSWGGGMNTEAFF
.	TRBD2	TRBV3-1/TRBV3-2	TRBJ2-3	TGTGCCAGCAGCCCCCCCGGGACTAGCGGGGGGGCCCGATATACGCAGTATTTT	CASSPPGTSGGARYTQYF
.	.	TRBV2	TRBJ1-2	TGTGCCAGCAGTGAGGAGGGATTCTATGGCTACACCTTC	CASSEEGFYGYTF
.	.	TRBV5-5	TRBJ2-7	TGTGCCAGCAGCTTGGCCACGGGGAGGCACTACGAGCAGTACTTC	CASSLATGRHYEQYF
.	TRBD2	TRBV29-1	TRBJ2-1	TGCAGCTCCGGACAGCTAGCGGGGTCCACGGGGCAGTTCTTC	CSSGQLAGSTGQFF
.	.	TRBV2	TRBJ1-1	TGTGCCAGCAGTTTTCAGGTCATGAACACTGAAGCTTTCTTT	CASSFQVMNTEAFF
.	.	TRBV7-9	TRBJ1-5	TGTGCCAGCAGCCGCGCGGGGACGGGGAATCAGCCCCAGCATTTT	CASSRAGTGNQPQHF
.	.	TRBV11-2	TRBJ2-2	TGTGCCAGCAGTCGTGGACAGAACACCGGGGAGCTGTTTTTT	CASSRGQNTGELFF
once	TRBD2	TRBV7-3	TRBJ2-1	TGTGCCAGCAGCGTAACTAGCGGGGGTACCAATGAGCAGTTCTTC	CASSVTSGGTNEQFF